This passage covers 8 T cell receptor beta chains from one sample sequenced in a study of CD8+ T cells in alopecia areata. TCR sequencing used cDNA made by reverse transcription of extracted RNA. The data were produced by immunoSEQ multiplex PCR, yet TCRdb's version contains in-frame clones alone and is incomplete. The repertoire includes tens of thousands of clones, about three fifths of them detected once, and over 15% sits in the top ten. Sequenced here: CD8+ T cells sorted from blood, sampled at week 0. The receptors were sampled from a human donor with alopecia areata.

This clone was detected once. The genes are TRBV27 and TRBJ2-6, with D possibly being TRBD1 (6 bases). The germline V gene has CDR1 MNHEY and CDR2 SMNVEV (reference sequence). The V end lost 5 bases, the J end lost 4 bases, and 9 bases lay between the germline ends. The CDR3 covers 14 residues. CDR3 sequence reads: CASSVGTGANVLTF. The CDR3 coding sequence is TGTGCCAGCAGTGTCGGGACAGGGGCCAACGTCCTGACTTTC.

V gene TRBV30 combines with J gene TRBJ1-5; D may be TRBD1 (5 bases). The CDR3 extends over 13 amino acids. V was trimmed by 2 bases and J by 3 bases, leaving 8 bases between them. Germline-derived CDR1 and CDR2 are GTSNPN and SVGIG (reference sequence). CDR3 loop: CAWSQGYNQPQHF. In DNA, the CDR3 is TGTGCCTGGAGTCAGGGATACAATCAGCCCCAGCATTTT.

This clone was recorded at least ten times. The chain has TRBV4-2 and TRBJ2-3; D not resolved. This CDR3 spans 16 amino acids. V lost 2 bases and J lost 1, with 13 bases in between. From germline, CDR1 is LGHNA and CDR2 YNFKEQ. CDR3 sequence reads: CASSQKAVDGTDTQYF. The CDR3 DNA follows: TGTGCCAGCAGCCAAAAGGCTGTCGATGGCACAGATACGCAGTATTTT.

The chain uses TRBV11-1 and TRBJ2-7; D is perhaps TRBD1 or TRBD2 (5 bases each). The CDR3 consists of 16 residues. Germline loops: CDR1 SGHAT, CDR2 FQDESV (reference sequence). The ends were cut back, 3 bases at V and 1 base at J, with 16 bases in the middle. The CDR3 DNA follows: TGTGCCAGCAGCTTTATAACCGGGACGCCGTCCTACGAGCAGTACTTC. The encoded protein is CASSFITGTPSYEQYF.

The chain recombines TRBV9 with TRBJ2-7; possible D gene TRBD1, 6 bases. Germline CDR1 is SGDLS and CDR2 is YYNGEE. V lost 0 bases, J lost 7 bases, and 14 bases lay in between. CDR3 length equals 14 residues. Here the CDR3 DNA reads TGTGCCAGCAGCGTAGGTGGCAGGGGTGGGGAGCAGTACTTC. Translated: CASSVGGRGGEQYF.

The chain couples TRBV21-1 to TRBJ2-7; the D call TRBD1 from the table was never checked on the DNA. TRBV21-1 is annotated as a pseudogene. The CDR3 consists of 16 residues. CDR3 protein: CASSKVGRLNEYEQYF. CDR3 bases: TGTGCCAGCAGCAAAGTGGGCCGGTTGAACGAATACGAGCAGTACTTC.

The chain employs TRBV2 and TRBJ2-3; 13 bases agree with TRBD2. V shed 8 bases and J 6 bases; nucleotides not matched to a gene: 8. This CDR3 has 15 amino acids. From germline, CDR1 is SNHLY and CDR2 FYNNEI. CDR3 protein: CASLGTSGKWDTQYF. The CDR3 DNA reads as TGTGCCAGCCTTGGGACTAGCGGGAAATGGGATACGCAGTATTTT.

The chain employs TRBV7-9 and TRBJ2-5, with D uncertain. The germline CDR1 and CDR2 sequences are SEHNR and FQNEAQ (reference sequence). The CDR3 consists of 14 residues. V was clipped by 5 bases and J by 2 bases, with 12 bases between them. The CDR3: CASSPQTKQETQYF. In DNA form, the CDR3 reads TGTGCCAGCAGCCCCCAGACGAAACAAGAGACCCAGTACTTC. Complete variable domain (other parts from reference TRBV7-9 and TRBJ2-5): DTGVSQNPRHKITKRGQNVTFRCDPISEHNRLYWYRQTLGQGPEFLTYFQNEAQLEKSRLLSDRFSAERPKGSFSTLEIQRTEQGDSAMYLCASSPQTKQETQYFGPGTRLLVL.